The clone carrying this TCR beta chain was seen once. In the source study's methods: Amplification from reference gene primers served as the basis for estimated nucleated cell counts. Sequenced by immunoSEQ multiplex PCR; TCRdb stores in-frame clones only, minus some. V and J calls and clone size are as listed in that table; D and trimming were resolved from the DNA. The sample lists approximately 130,000 clones, under 90% occurring once. V lost 8 bases and J lost 5; bases outside the gene matches: 6. The CDR3 covers 13 residues. Germline V gives CDR1 MNHEY, CDR2 SVGAGI. This sample is drawn from a study of blood T cell repertoires in COVID-19. About the research overall: The study drew acute and convalescent COVID-19 samples from the United States, Italy and Spain. Sources were T cells, B-cell-depleted T cells, or PBMCs; the material itself was cDNA or gDNA.

The sequenced sample was peripheral blood. This chain links TRBV6-5 with TRBJ1-2; 9 nucleotides match TRBD1. The TCR comes from an older woman with active or convalescent COVID-19. The CDR3 DNA reads TGTGCCAGCGGACAGGGGCCCGCATATGGCTACACCTTC. Amino acid sequence: CASGQGPAYGYTF.